These T cell receptor beta chains were read from a single sample in a study of technical replicates of blood from several donors. Assay used: immunoSEQ multiplex PCR; TCRdb lists only in-frame clones, some missing. Of about 100,000 clones listed, 95% are singletons. Sequences were obtained from T cells isolated from PBMCs. The receptors shown here come from a human donor in good health. CDR3s include the opening cysteine and the closing phenylalanine or tryptophan. A D gene is named only where the DNA matches it firmly. Not all rows give a size; the values are once, few, many and, for expanded clones, a class.

clone size | D gene | J gene | V gene | CDR3 protein | CDR3 DNA
. | . | TRBJ2-7 | TRBV6-5 | CASAPRETYEQYF | TGTGCCAGCGCCCCCCGGGAGACCTACGAGCAGTACTTC
. | TRBD2 | TRBJ2-1 | TRBV5-4 | CASSLWLAGGVNAGNEQFF | TGTGCCAGCAGCTTATGGCTAGCGGGAGGGGTAAACGCTGGAAATGAGCAGTTCTTC
. | TRBD2 | TRBJ2-1 | TRBV7-8 | CASSLFGGGRALDNEQFF | TGTGCCAGCAGCTTATTCGGGGGCGGGAGGGCTCTCGACAATGAGCAGTTCTTC
. | TRBD2 | TRBJ2-3 | TRBV28 | CASSSLAGTDTDTQYF | TGTGCCAGCAGTTCGCTAGCGGGGACAGACACAGATACGCAGTATTTT
few | TRBD1 | TRBJ1-1 | TRBV18 | CASSPGQDTEAFF | TGTGCCAGCTCACCCGGACAGGACACTGAAGCTTTCTTT
. | TRBD1 | TRBJ1-2 | TRBV10-3 | CAIRKPGQGYGYTF | TGTGCCATCAGGAAACCGGGACAGGGTTATGGCTACACCTTC
. | TRBD1 | TRBJ1-6 | TRBV7-8 | CASSLNRGNSPLHF | TGTGCCAGCAGCTTAAACAGGGGGAATTCACCCCTCCACTTT
. | . | TRBJ2-5 | TRBV4-1 | CASSQDPLETQYF | TGCGCCAGCAGCCAAGACCCCCTTGAGACCCAGTACTTC
. | . | TRBJ2-4 | TRBV4-1 | CASSFFGGGGDIQYF | TGCGCCAGCAGCTTCTTTGGGGGAGGGGGTGACATTCAGTACTTC
. | . | TRBJ2-5 | TRBV9 | CASSRGQQETQYF | TGTGCCAGCAGCCGTGGACAGCAAGAGACCCAGTACTTC
. | TRBD1 | TRBJ2-7 | TRBV29-1 | CSVERGQEQQYF | TGCAGCGTTGAAAGGGGACAGGAGCAGCAGTACTTC
once | TRBD2 | TRBJ2-2 | TRBV30 | CAWRAGLAGARGELFF | TGTGCCTGGCGGGCGGGACTAGCGGGGGCGAGGGGGGAGCTGTTTTTT
. | . | TRBJ2-1 | TRBV7-2 | CASNARGASSYNEQFF | TGTGCCAGCAACGCCCGGGGGGCCAGCTCCTACAATGAGCAGTTCTTC
. | . | TRBJ2-5 | TRBV7-8 | CASSGGTEEETQYF | TGTGCCAGCAGCGGAGGGACAGAAGAAGAGACCCAGTACTTC
. | TRBD1 | TRBJ1-1 | TRBV7-9 | CASSKATRGYTEAFF | TGTGCCAGCAGCAAAGCCACCAGGGGGTACACTGAAGCTTTCTTT
once | TRBD1 | TRBJ1-4 | TRBV28 | CASSTPQGARSEKLFF | TGTGCCAGCAGTACGCCTCAGGGGGCGCGGAGTGAAAAACTGTTTTTT